A single sample is the source of the 2 T cell receptor beta chains below, sequenced in a study of T-cell reconstitution after alpha-beta-depleted transplantation in children. The TCRbeta library incorporated unique molecular identifiers. TCRdb itself ran the PCR reads through MiXCR, one entry per CDR3 protein. The repertoire holds some 640,000 distinct CDR3 sequences, with 16% as singletons. The specimen comprised PBMCs from the stem cell graft donor, sampled from the stem cell graft. The receptors originated from a human donor who donated a stem cell graft to a child with acute myeloid leukemia.

The table lists this clonotype with many counts. The chain uses TRBV5-1 and TRBJ2-1; unclear D gene. The CDR3 has 14 amino acids. Germline CDR1 and CDR2: SGHRS and YFSETQ. Trimming removed 4 bases at V and 6 bases at J, with 14 bases between. The CDR3 DNA reads as TGCGCCAGCAGCCTCTTGTGGAGCCGCAATGAGCAGTTCTTC. This translates into CASSLLWSRNEQFF.

The rearrangement uses TRBV21-1 and TRBJ2-5; TRBD1, as called in the table, went unchecked against the DNA. TRBV21-1 is assigned pseudogene status. This CDR3 has 15 residues. CDR3 residues: CASSIIDRGKETQYF. The DNA of the CDR3 is TGTGCCAGCAGCATAATTGACAGGGGAAAAGAGACCCAGTACTTC.